What follows is one T cell receptor beta chain and its context. This specimen comes from a study of blood T cell repertoires in COVID-19. Sequencing was performed with immunoSEQ multiplex PCR; in TCRdb, only in-frame clones are kept and a portion is missing. The sample lists roughly 260,000 clones, about 90% occurring once. Self-reported history from a screening survey and questionnaire set each donor's cohort. CDR1 is MGHDK, CDR2 SYGVNS, per germline. This CDR3 comprises 15 residues. Trimming pared 2 bases from V and 4 bases from J, leaving 12 bases between. Sequences were obtained from PBMCs or T cells enriched from blood (not recorded which). The clonotype comes from a human donor in a cohort exposed to, infected with or recovered from COVID-19 (not recorded which). The donor label of this sample is uncertain. This chain joins TRBV25-1 and TRBJ2-1; maybe TRBD1 (5 bases). The CDR3 protein is CASSEGATAYNEQFF. In DNA form, the CDR3 reads TGTGCCAGCAGTGAAGGGGCTACCGCTTACAATGAGCAGTTCTTC.